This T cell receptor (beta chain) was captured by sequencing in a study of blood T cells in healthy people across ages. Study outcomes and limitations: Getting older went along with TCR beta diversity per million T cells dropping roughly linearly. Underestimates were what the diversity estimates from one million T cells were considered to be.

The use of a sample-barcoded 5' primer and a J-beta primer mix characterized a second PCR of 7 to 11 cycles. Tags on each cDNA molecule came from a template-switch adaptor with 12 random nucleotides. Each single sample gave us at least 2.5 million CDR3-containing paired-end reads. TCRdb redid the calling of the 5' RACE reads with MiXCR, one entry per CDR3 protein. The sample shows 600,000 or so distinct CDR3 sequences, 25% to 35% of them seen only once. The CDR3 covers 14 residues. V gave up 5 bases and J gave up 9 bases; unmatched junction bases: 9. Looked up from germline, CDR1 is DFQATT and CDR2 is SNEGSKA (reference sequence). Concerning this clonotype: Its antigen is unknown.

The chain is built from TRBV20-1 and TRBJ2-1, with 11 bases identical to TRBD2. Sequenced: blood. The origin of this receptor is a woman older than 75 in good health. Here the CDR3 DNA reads TGCAGTGCTGGTAGCGGGAGGGCTAGTGGTGAGCAGTTCTTC. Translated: CSAGSGRASGEQFF.